The 9 T cell receptor beta chains listed next were all sequenced from one sample in a study of blood T cell repertoires in COVID-19. Data came from immunoSEQ multiplex PCR; TCRdb stores just in-frame clones and leaves some out. Of about 120,000 clones in the sample, roughly four fifths were seen once. Sequencing was done on a sample of peripheral blood. The receptor source for this set is a man between 65 and 79 years old with active or convalescent COVID-19.

The rearrangement links TRBV5-1 to TRBJ1-2; 7 nucleotides agree with TRBD1. In germline, CDR1 is SGHRS, CDR2 YFSETQ. With 4 bases clipped from V and 8 bases from J, the junction kept 11 bases outside the gene matches. The CDR3 runs 14 residues. CDR3 loop: CASSVADRSGGYTF. Written as DNA, the CDR3 is TGCGCCAGCAGCGTAGCGGACAGGTCGGGAGGCTACACCTTC.

This chain joins TRBV7-8 and TRBJ2-7, with a weak D call TRBD1 (5 bases). Germline V lookup: CDR1 SGHVS, CDR2 FQNEAQ. The CDR3 spans 13 residues. Trimming took off 2 bases at V and 5 bases at J, with 10 bases between the two ends. The CDR3 spells CASSLSGIHEQYF. The CDR3 DNA follows: TGTGCCAGCAGCTTATCAGGGATCCACGAGCAGTACTTC.

The chain combines TRBV5-1 with TRBJ1-2, with 8 bases identical to TRBD1. The J segment lost 4 bases and the V segment lost 0 bases, leaving 11 bases of the junction unmatched. This CDR3 contains 17 residues. Per the germline V gene, CDR1 is SGHRS and CDR2 is YFSETQ. The DNA for the CDR3 is TGCGCCAGCAGCTTGGAAGCCGCAGGGGGCGCGGGCTATGGCTACACCTTC. It is translated as CASSLEAAGGAGYGYTF.

This rearrangement joins TRBV19 to TRBJ2-2; no firm D call. Germline CDR1 reads LNHDA; CDR2 reads SQIVND (reference sequence). V dropped 3 bases and J dropped 6 bases, with 11 bases sitting between them. The length of the CDR3 is 14 residues. CDR3 coding DNA: TGTGCCAGTAGTATTGTGCCCCAGGCCGGGGAGCTGTTTTTT. It is translated as CASSIVPQAGELFF.

In its sample, this clone was seen a few times. The chain is built from TRBV7-2 and TRBJ2-3, with 10 nucleotides matching TRBD2. CDR1 is SGHTA, CDR2 FQGNSA, per germline. CDR3 length: 17 residues. J gave up 1 base and V 5 bases, and 9 bases lay outside the gene matches. CDR3 in amino acids: CASSPAGSGRGTDTQYF. The CDR3 nucleotides read TGTGCCAGCAGCCCGGCTGGAAGCGGGAGGGGCACAGATACGCAGTATTTT. Supplemented by reference TRBV7-2 and TRBJ2-3, the full variable domain reads GAGVSQSPSNKVTEKGKDVELRCDPISGHTALYWYRQSLGQGLEFLIYFQGNSAPDKSGLPSDRFSAERTGGSVSTLTIQRTQQEDSAVYLCASSPAGSGRGTDTQYFGPGTRLTVL.

The chain recombines TRBV7-3 with TRBJ2-7; 7 positions agree with TRBD1. Trimming removed 0 bases from V and 6 bases from J; junction bases left unmatched: 8. This CDR3 has 15 residues. Germline values: CDR1 SGHTA, CDR2 FQGTGA. CDR3: CASSLTPDRAGEQYF. In DNA form, the CDR3 reads TGTGCCAGCAGCTTAACCCCCGACAGGGCTGGCGAGCAGTACTTC.

This chain links TRBV7-2 with TRBJ2-5; 13 bases align to TRBD2. Trimming took 5 bases from V and 5 from J; bases not matched to a gene: 5. The CDR3 extends over 15 amino acids. Germline CDR1 reads SGHTA; CDR2 reads FQGNSA. The CDR3 region is CASSPLAGGRETQYF. CDR3 in DNA: TGTGCCAGCAGCCCACTAGCGGGAGGGCGGGAGACCCAGTACTTC.

This clone was observed a single time. The chain is built from TRBV5-6 and TRBJ1-1, with D unclear. This CDR3 contains 14 residues. Germline V gene lookup returns CDR1 SGHDT and CDR2 YYEEEE. Trimming pared 6 bases from V and 0 bases from J, leaving 12 bases between. The CDR3 reads CASTRGRLNTEAFF. CDR3 bases: TGTGCCAGCACCCGCGGTAGATTGAACACTGAAGCTTTCTTT.

The J gene is TRBJ1-5, the V gene TRBV27, with D tentatively TRBD1 (6 bases). The V end lost 4 bases, the J end lost 4 bases, and 14 bases lay between the germline ends. The CDR3 length is 15 residues. The germline V gene encodes CDR1 MNHEY and CDR2 SMNVEV (reference sequence). CDR3 nucleotide sequence: TGTGCCAGCAGTTCCCGGGGGGGGCTGAATCAGCCCCAGCATTTT. It yields the protein CASSSRGGLNQPQHF.